A single sample gave rise to the 30 T cell receptor beta chains below, sequenced in a study of blood T cell repertoires in COVID-19. Only in-frame clones appear in the TCRdb table, and some are missing; sequencing was by immunoSEQ multiplex PCR. The sample includes 200,000 to 250,000 clones, less than 85% of them seen just once. The sequencing input was PBMCs or T cells enriched from blood (not recorded which). These receptors all come from a man aged 55-75 years who had recovered from COVID-19.

The chain links TRBV25-1 to TRBJ1-4; D unresolved. Germline lookup yields CDR1 MGHDK and CDR2 SYGVNS. The CDR3 loop spans 15 amino acids. The V end was cut by 5 bases, the J end by 0 bases, with 10 bases between. CDR3 sequence: CASSLPGATNEKLFF. As DNA, the CDR3 is TGTGCCAGCAGTCTACCCGGTGCAACTAATGAAAAACTGTTTTTT. Variable domain in full (rest from reference TRBV25-1 and TRBJ1-4): EADIYQTPRYLVIGTGKKITLECSQTMGHDKMYWYQQDPGMELHLIHYSYGVNSTEKGDLSSESTVSRIRTEHFPLTLESARPSHTSQYLCASSLPGATNEKLFFGSGTQLSVL.

The CDR3 DNA sequence: TGTGCCAGCAGCCAAGAAGCGGTAAGCTCCTACGAGCAGTACTTC. It translates to CASSQEAVSSYEQYF. The chain has TRBV14 and TRBJ2-7, with a possible D match to TRBD2 (5 bases). Per germline, CDR1 SGHDN and CDR2 FVKESK. CDR3 length equals 15 residues. Deletions cut 0 bases from V and 0 bases from J, with 9 bases between.

The chain links TRBV5-8 to TRBJ2-7; 8 bases are a match to TRBD1. CDR1 and CDR2 from the germline V gene are SGHTS and YDEGEE. The CDR3 runs to 14 residues. The ends lost 4 bases at V and 5 bases at J; junction bases unmatched: 8. CDR3 sequence (DNA): TGTGCCAGCAGCCTAGGACAGGGTTTAGACGAGCAGTACTTC. Translating gives CASSLGQGLDEQYF.

V and J are TRBV29-1 and TRBJ1-5; D may be TRBD1 (5 bases). The V and J ends lost 4 bases and 4 bases respectively, with 8 bases between them. CDR1 is SQVTM, CDR2 ANQGSEA, per germline. The CDR3 runs to 12 residues. The CDR3 region has the DNA TGCAGCGTTGGGACAATTAATCAGCCCCAGCATTTT. Residues: CSVGTINQPQHF.

The rearrangement links TRBV10-2 to TRBJ1-1; 7 bases fit TRBD1. The CDR3 sequence is 14 residues long. The V gene end was trimmed by 6 bases and the J gene end by 2 bases; junction bases not matched to a gene: 6. The germline V gene encodes CDR1 WSHSY and CDR2 SAAADI. The CDR3 protein is CASRMTGSNTEAFF. The CDR3 DNA sequence: TGCGCCAGCAGGATGACAGGGAGTAACACTGAAGCTTTCTTT.

The chain employs TRBV15 and TRBJ2-7; 8 bases map to TRBD1. V trimming: 0 bases; J trimming: 4 bases; junction bases outside the gene matches: 5. This CDR3 region has 15 residues. The germline gives CDR1 LNHNV, CDR2 YYDKDF (reference sequence). The CDR3 DNA reads as TGTGCCACCAGCAGAGAGGCAGGGGGCCCATACGAGCAGTACTTC. It yields the protein CATSREAGGPYEQYF.

The gene calls are TRBV7-9 and TRBJ1-3; maybe TRBD1 (5 bases). The CDR3 totals 15 residues. The germline V gene encodes CDR1 SEHNR and CDR2 FQNEAQ (reference sequence). The V end was cut by 10 bases, the J end by 0 bases, with 16 bases between. The CDR3 region has the DNA TGTGCCAACTACAGCTTGGGGGGCTCTGGAAACACCATATATTTT. This translates into CANYSLGGSGNTIYF.

This clone was observed a handful of times. The chain uses TRBV5-1 and TRBJ1-5; TRBD1 agrees at 7 bases. J gave up 2 bases and V 4 bases, and 3 bases lay outside the gene matches. The CDR3 covers 14 residues. CDR1 and CDR2 from the germline V gene are SGHRS and YFSETQ. Written as DNA, the CDR3 is TGCGCCAGCAGCGAAACAGGGGGCAATCAGCCCCAGCATTTT. Translating gives CASSETGGNQPQHF. The entire variable domain, with the rest obtained from reference TRBV5-1 and TRBJ1-5, is as follows: KAGVTQTPRYLIKTRGQQVTLSCSPISGHRSVSWYQQTPGQGLQFLFEYFSETQRNKGNFPGRFSGRQFSNSRSEMNVSTLELGDSALYLCASSETGGNQPQHFGDGTRLSIL.

The J gene is TRBJ2-7, the V gene TRBV6-6, with D maybe TRBD2 (7 bases). Trimming shortened V by 5 bases and J by 7 bases, and 15 bases separated the two germline ends. This CDR3 has 13 amino acids. Germline-derived CDR1 and CDR2 are MNHNY and SVGAGI (reference sequence). The CDR3 region has the DNA TGTGCCAGCAGTAGGCGGGAGCAGGGGGAGCAGTACTTC. Encoded protein: CASSRREQGEQYF.

The chain employs TRBV7-2 and TRBJ1-5; D unclear. V was clipped by 2 bases and J by 0 bases, with 5 bases between them. Germline CDR1 SGHTA, CDR2 FQGNSA. CDR3 length equals 14 residues. CDR3 in amino acids: CASSLSNSNQPQHF. For the CDR3, the DNA is TGTGCCAGCAGCTTAAGCAATAGCAATCAGCCCCAGCATTTT.

The chain joins TRBV5-1 to TRBJ2-7; 7 bases line up with TRBD1. V dropped 4 bases and J dropped 6; count of bases not matched to a gene: 10. Germline CDR1 is SGHRS and CDR2 is YFSETQ. The CDR3 is 14 residues long. DNA for the CDR3: TGCGCCAGCAGCCCAGGGGGAGCCGGCGGCGAGCAGTACTTC. Translating it yields CASSPGGAGGEQYF.

This clone was recorded only once. V gene TRBV11-3 combines with J gene TRBJ2-2, with 7 positions matching TRBD2. This CDR3 has 14 residues. Losses at the gene ends were 1 base for V and 5 bases for J; bases not matched to a gene: 1. Germline lookup yields CDR1 SGHNT and CDR2 YENEEA. The CDR3 region has the DNA TGTGCCAGCAGCTTAGTCGGGGGGACCGGGGAGCTGTTTTTT. This encodes CASSLVGGTGELFF.

This clone came up a few times. The chain carries TRBV11-3 and TRBJ1-2; D may be TRBD1 (5 bases). Germline assignment: CDR1 SGHNT and CDR2 YENEEA. The V gene lost 5 bases and the J gene lost 5 bases, with 21 bases spanning the gap. The CDR3 has 16 residues. For the CDR3, the DNA is TGTGCCAGCAGCCCATACGTGACGGGGGGATCTTATGGCTACACCTTC. Amino acid sequence: CASSPYVTGGSYGYTF.

This rearrangement joins TRBV9 to TRBJ2-3; D uncertain. V was clipped by 0 bases and J by 2 bases, with 13 bases between them. The CDR3 contains 16 residues. Germline assignment: CDR1 SGDLS and CDR2 YYNGEE. The CDR3 spells CASSVGVSDDTDTQYF. The CDR3 DNA sequence: TGTGCCAGCAGCGTAGGGGTCAGCGATGACACAGATACGCAGTATTTT.

The J gene is TRBJ2-4, the V gene TRBV19; TRBD2 aligns across 14 bases. CDR3 length equals 19 residues. The V gene's germline CDR1 is LNHDA and CDR2 SQIVND (reference sequence). J lost 2 bases, V lost 5 bases, and 11 bases had no gene match. The CDR3 spells CASSPGLAGAPSSKNIQYF. The CDR3 nucleotides are TGTGCCAGTAGTCCGGGACTAGCGGGGGCCCCCAGTTCCAAAAACATTCAGTACTTC.

The table lists this clone with a few counts. The CDR3 is CASSLPSSETQYF. The DNA of the CDR3 is TGCGCCAGCAGCTTACCATCTAGTGAGACCCAGTACTTC. This chain uses TRBV5-1 with TRBJ2-5, with unresolved D. This CDR3 region has 13 residues. Trimming left V 2 bases short and J 5 bases short, with 10 bases between. Germline CDR1 is SGHRS and CDR2 is YFSETQ. The full variable domain, with the rest looked up from reference TRBV5-1 and TRBJ2-5, is KAGVTQTPRYLIKTRGQQVTLSCSPISGHRSVSWYQQTPGQGLQFLFEYFSETQRNKGNFPGRFSGRQFSNSRSEMNVSTLELGDSALYLCASSLPSSETQYFGPGTRLLVL.

The V call is TRBV18, the J call TRBJ2-7, with 8 bases lining up with TRBD1. CDR1 and CDR2 (germline): KGHSH, LQKENI. With 1 base clipped from V and 6 bases from J, the junction kept 11 bases outside the gene matches. The CDR3 spans 16 residues. CDR3 bases: TGTGCCAGCTCACCACTTACAGGGGGAGGAGTTGGCGAGCAGTACTTC. Protein: CASSPLTGGGVGEQYF.

This clone was seen once. V gene TRBV12-5 combines with J gene TRBJ2-7; 7 bases line up with TRBD1. Germline CDR1 and CDR2: LGHNT and FRNRAP. The trim removed 8 bases at V and 2 bases at J, leaving 3 bases unmatched. The CDR3 has 12 amino acids. CDR3 region: CASLGTAYEQYF. The CDR3 nucleotides read TGTGCTAGTCTCGGGACAGCCTACGAGCAGTACTTC.

This sequence joins TRBV12-3 or TRBV12-4 and TRBJ2-6; D unresolved. Trimming took off 8 bases at V and 2 bases at J, with 7 bases between the two ends. The CDR3 consists of 13 residues. CDR3: CASVLAGANVLTF. CDR3 DNA sequence: TGTGCCAGCGTATTAGCTGGGGCCAACGTCCTGACTTTC.

The chain carries TRBV5-1 and TRBJ1-2; D is undetermined. The CDR3 contains 17 residues. The germline V gene encodes CDR1 SGHRS and CDR2 YFSETQ. The V gene lost 1 base and the J gene lost 4 bases, with 20 bases spanning the gap. The CDR3 nucleotides read TGCGCCAGCAGCTTGTCCTACACCCGGGAAGGGATCTATGGCTACACCTTC. It yields the protein CASSLSYTREGIYGYTF.

V and J are TRBV5-1 and TRBJ1-4; 7 bases align to TRBD1. V dropped 3 bases and J dropped 1; count of bases not matched to a gene: 6. The V gene's germline CDR1 is SGHRS and CDR2 YFSETQ. The CDR3 consists of 16 residues. Here the CDR3 DNA reads TGCGCCAGCAGCTCCGGGACAGTTAAAACTAATGAAAAACTGTTTTTT. This codes for CASSSGTVKTNEKLFF.

The chain combines TRBV19 with TRBJ1-4; D not resolved. In germline, CDR1 is LNHDA, CDR2 SQIVND (reference sequence). Trimming stripped 3 bases from V and 5 bases from J, with 13 bases between. The CDR3 sequence is 15 residues long. The CDR3, as DNA: TGTGCCAGTAGTATCTCCAGGAACCTCAATGAAAAACTGTTTTTT. It is translated as CASSISRNLNEKLFF.

The chain uses TRBV2 and TRBJ2-3, with TRBD2 as a possible D gene (5 bases). V was pared by 2 bases and J by 3 bases, with 15 bases between. There are 16 residues in the CDR3. The germline V gene encodes CDR1 SNHLY and CDR2 FYNNEI. The CDR3 reads CASSERTLARTDTQYF. DNA for the CDR3: TGTGCCAGCAGTGAAAGGACTTTAGCTAGGACAGATACGCAGTATTTT.

The rearrangement joins TRBV7-6 to TRBJ2-2; 7 bases line up with TRBD1. There are 16 residues in the CDR3. Unmatched junction bases numbered 8, after V lost 1 base and J lost 6 bases. Looked up from germline, CDR1 is SGHVS and CDR2 is FNYEAQ. In DNA, the CDR3 is TGTGCCAGCAGCTTAGTGGGTGACAGGGCGGCCGGGGAGCTGTTTTTT. It translates to CASSLVGDRAAGELFF.

This clone appeared a few times. The chain links TRBV14 to TRBJ2-3, with D possibly being TRBD2 (6 bases). This CDR3 has 14 amino acids. Trimming took 4 bases from V and 4 from J, leaving 12 bases between them. Germline CDR1 and CDR2: SGHDN and FVKESK. CDR3 DNA: TGTGCCAGCAGCCGAACTAGCACCGCAGATACGCAGTATTTT. Its translation is CASSRTSTADTQYF.

This chain uses TRBV5-1 with TRBJ2-7; D call uncertain. The V and J ends lost 4 bases and 0 bases respectively, with 14 bases between them. The CDR3 is made up of 15 amino acids. Per the germline V gene, CDR1 is SGHRS and CDR2 is YFSETQ. CDR3 in amino acids: CASSPSASSSYEQYF. The CDR3 DNA follows: TGCGCCAGCAGCCCGTCGGCCTCTAGCTCCTACGAGCAGTACTTC.

This sequence joins TRBV7-3 and TRBJ2-5, with D unclear. Germline V gene sequence: CDR1 SGHTA, CDR2 FQGTGA. Trimming removed 5 bases at V and 2 bases at J, with 9 bases between. The CDR3 is made up of 13 amino acids. The CDR3, as DNA: TGTGCCAGCAGCCTCGACTGGCAAGAGACCCAGTACTTC. This translates into CASSLDWQETQYF. The full variable domain, with the rest looked up from reference TRBV7-3 and TRBJ2-5, is GAGVSQTPSNKVTEKGKYVELRCDPISGHTALYWYRQSLGQGPEFLIYFQGTGAADDSGLPNDRFFAVRPEGSVSTLKIQRTERGDSAVYLCASSLDWQETQYFGPGTRLLVL.

The chain links TRBV9 to TRBJ2-3; 12 nucleotides align to TRBD2. The V segment lost 3 bases and the J segment 3 bases; nucleotides outside the gene matches: 8. The germline gives CDR1 SGDLS, CDR2 YYNGEE. The CDR3 totals 17 residues. The CDR3 protein is CASSGNLAGGLTDTQYF. For the CDR3, the DNA is TGTGCCAGCAGCGGAAATCTAGCGGGGGGGCTAACAGATACGCAGTATTTT.

The chain couples TRBV12-5 to TRBJ1-2, with 8 bases matching TRBD1. Germline assignment: CDR1 LGHNT and CDR2 FRNRAP. The V and J ends lost 6 bases and 5 bases, in that order; junction bases with no gene match: 8. CDR3 size: 14 residues. This CDR3 is CASGPDRVTYGYTF. The CDR3, as DNA: TGTGCTAGTGGACCGGACAGGGTTACATATGGCTACACCTTC.

This clone was observed a few times. The CDR3, as DNA: TGTGCCAGCAGCCCGGCTGGACTAGCGGGGACAGATACGCAGTATTTT. This gives the protein CASSPAGLAGTDTQYF. The rearrangement links TRBV5-4 to TRBJ2-3; 12 bases align to TRBD2. Germline values: CDR1 SGHNT, CDR2 YYREEE (reference sequence). CDR3 length: 16 amino acids. V shed 4 bases and J 3 bases; nucleotides not matched to a gene: 6.